Shown below are 15 T cell receptor beta chains from a single sample sequenced in a study of vaccination effects on CD4 cells after COVID-19. Repertoires were generated with immunoSEQ multiplex PCR, while TCRdb's copy carries only in-frame clones and drops some. Of about 55,000 clones listed, around 70% were seen once; the top ten hold around 19%. Their antigen targets remain unknown. Sequencing followed a ViraFEST assay step that expanded antigen-specific CD4+ T cells with viral peptide pools. Following culture for under 12 days, CD4+ T cells were isolated. Nucleocapsid antibodies stayed negative before and after vaccination, showing no earlier SARS-CoV-2 infection. Sequencing was performed on CD4+ T cells from PBMCs cultured with SARS-CoV-2 spike peptides, taken before COVID-19 vaccination. These receptors were obtained from a human donor who received a COVID-19 vaccine.

The CDR3 sequence is CASSPNPAKGGNTEAFF. In DNA form, the CDR3 reads TGCGCCAGCAGCCCCAACCCGGCGAAGGGAGGGAACACTGAAGCTTTCTTT. The chain uses TRBV4-1 and TRBJ1-1; no clear D. This CDR3 spans 17 amino acids. The germline V and J ends were trimmed by 4 bases and 1 base, with 19 bases remaining between them. CDR1 is MGHRA, CDR2 YSYEKL, per germline.

The V call is TRBV2, the J call TRBJ1-1; 9 bases agree with TRBD1. The CDR3 has 17 amino acids. CDR1 and CDR2 (germline): SNHLY, FYNNEI. Trimming cost V 6 bases and J 4 bases; bases outside gene matches: 15. The CDR3 loop reads CASRDGQGIWGVTEAFF. The CDR3 DNA reads TGTGCCAGCAGGGACGGACAGGGGATTTGGGGAGTCACTGAAGCTTTCTTT.

This clone was counted between two and nine times. The rearrangement joins TRBV3-1 (or the pseudogene TRBV3-2) to TRBJ1-2, with D hard to call. Trimming shortened V by 2 bases and J by 8 bases, and 9 bases separated the two germline ends. Germline assignment: CDR1 LGHDT and CDR2 YNNKEL (reference sequence). This CDR3 is 12 amino acids long. In DNA, the CDR3 is TGTGCCAGCAGCCAAAAAGGGTTGGGCTACACCTTC. This sequence encodes CASSQKGLGYTF.

This clone has a handful of counts. J is TRBJ2-7 and V is TRBV5-6, with 12 bases lining up with TRBD1. Trimming cost V 4 bases and J 4 bases; bases outside gene matches: 3. CDR1 SGHDT and CDR2 YYEEEE come from the germline V gene. CDR3 length: 14 residues. The CDR3 sequence: CASSQGQGAYEQYF. CDR3 DNA: TGTGCCAGCAGCCAGGGACAGGGGGCTTACGAGCAGTACTTC.

This clone turned up a few times. The chain couples TRBV24-1 to TRBJ2-2; 10 bases match TRBD1. The germline gives CDR1 KGHDR, CDR2 SFDVKD. CDR3 size: 16 residues. Trimming cost V 5 bases and J 6 bases; bases outside gene matches: 8. The CDR3 nucleotides are TGTGCCACCAGTGTTTGGGGGACAGGGGACGCCGGGGAGCTGTTTTTT. Its protein product is CATSVWGTGDAGELFF.

CDR3 amino acids: CASSPQGRGNTIYF. CDR3 coding DNA: TGTGCCAGCAGCCCACAGGGGAGGGGAAACACCATATATTTT. V gene TRBV7-2 combines with J gene TRBJ1-3, with 7 nucleotides matching TRBD1. Germline V gene data show CDR1 as SGHTA and CDR2 as FQGNSA. The CDR3 sequence is 14 residues long. Unmatched junction bases numbered 5, after V lost 5 bases and J lost 4 bases.

The CDR3 DNA reads TGTGCCAGTAGTATAGATCGGCAGCGCCCCCTCGGAGGCTACACCTTC. Its translation is CASSIDRQRPLGGYTF. This chain joins TRBV19 and TRBJ1-2, with unresolved D. Trimming took 0 bases from V and 8 from J, leaving 19 bases between them. Germline assignment: CDR1 LNHDA and CDR2 SQIVND (reference sequence). This CDR3 has 16 amino acids. Full variable domain (missing parts from reference TRBV19 and TRBJ1-2): DGGITQSPKYLFRKEGQNVTLSCEQNLNHDAMYWYRQDPGQGLRLIYYSQIVNDFQKGDIAEGYSVSREKKESFPLTVTSAQKNPTAFYLCASSIDRQRPLGGYTFGSGTRLTVV.

The chain links TRBV29-1 to TRBJ1-1, with TRBD1 matching 8 bases. V lost 7 bases, J lost 0 bases, and 7 bases stayed unmatched. Per germline, CDR1 SQVTM and CDR2 ANQGSEA. The CDR3 consists of 14 residues. CDR3 residues: CSAGTGLMNTEAFF. CDR3 DNA: TGCAGCGCTGGGACAGGTTTAATGAACACTGAAGCTTTCTTT.

This clone has just a few counts. The chain links TRBV28 to TRBJ1-5; 7 bases are shared with TRBD1. The CDR3 runs to 18 residues. Unmatched junction bases numbered 16, after V lost 4 bases and J lost 4 bases. CDR1 and CDR2 (germline): MDHEN, SYDVKM. CDR3 region: CASSSRRGGNYGNQPQHF. DNA for the CDR3: TGTGCCAGCAGTTCCCGGCGAGGGGGCAATTATGGTAATCAGCCCCAGCATTTT.

The chain recombines TRBV6-1 with TRBJ2-1, with 8 bases matching TRBD1. With 2 bases clipped from V and 2 bases from J, the junction kept 5 bases outside the gene matches. The CDR3 runs 16 residues. CDR1 and CDR2 (germline): MNHNS, SASEGT. CDR3: CASSEYQGATYNEQFF. The CDR3 region has the DNA TGTGCCAGCAGTGAATATCAGGGGGCAACCTACAATGAGCAGTTCTTC.

The rearrangement joins TRBV2 to TRBJ1-6; 7 bases map to TRBD1. Germline V gene sequence: CDR1 SNHLY, CDR2 FYNNEI. Trimming removed 3 bases from V and 9 bases from J; junction bases left unmatched: 5. The CDR3 is 14 amino acids. CDR3: CASSDSRGGSPLHF. In DNA form, the CDR3 reads TGTGCCAGCAGTGATAGCAGGGGGGGTTCACCCCTCCACTTT.

This chain connects TRBV11-2 to TRBJ1-2; no firm D call. The CDR3 is 11 residues long. CDR1 is SGHAT and CDR2 is FQNNGV in the germline V gene. V lost 1 base to trimming and J lost 8 bases, with 5 bases between them. DNA of the CDR3: TGTGCCAGCAGCTTAGGGGTGGGCTACACCTTC. This translates into CASSLGVGYTF.

A single count supports this clone. The chain links TRBV28 to TRBJ2-7; perhaps D is TRBD1 or TRBD2 (8 bases each). The CDR3 spans 15 residues. The V end was cut by 4 bases, the J end by 1 base, with 14 bases between. Germline V gene data show CDR1 as MDHEN and CDR2 as SYDVKM. The CDR3 bases are TGTGCCAGCAGTTCGGGAGGGACAGGATCCTACGAGCAGTACTTC. This sequence encodes CASSSGGTGSYEQYF.

The chain links TRBV5-5 to TRBJ1-5, with unresolved D. V lost 0 bases and J lost 3, with 4 bases in between. Germline V lookup: CDR1 SGHKS, CDR2 YYEKEE (reference sequence). The CDR3 sequence is 13 residues long. CDR3 region: CASSLGFNQPQHF. The CDR3 bases are TGTGCCAGCAGCTTGGGTTTCAATCAGCCCCAGCATTTT.

V gene TRBV19 combines with J gene TRBJ1-2; TRBD1 is a possible D gene (6 bases). V shed 6 bases and J shed 0 bases, with 14 bases lying between them. Germline V CDR1 and CDR2: LNHDA, SQIVND (reference sequence). The CDR3 sequence is 15 residues long. This CDR3 is CASSLGAQANYGYTF. The CDR3 coding sequence is TGTGCCAGTAGCCTGGGGGCGCAAGCTAACTATGGCTACACCTTC.